What follows describes a single T cell receptor (beta chain). This entry comes from a study of blood T cell repertoires in COVID-19. Repertoires were generated with immunoSEQ multiplex PCR, while TCRdb's copy carries only in-frame clones and drops some. The sample holds approximately 280,000 clones, approximately 82% seen once. The V end was cut by 8 bases, the J end by 0 bases, with 10 bases between. This CDR3 region has 13 residues. Germline V gene lookup returns CDR1 MNHEY and CDR2 SVGAGI. The source is a man aged 40-55 years who had been exposed to COVID-19. The chain links TRBV6-5 to TRBJ1-2; perhaps TRBD1 as D (6 bases). Material: PBMCs or T cells enriched from blood (not recorded which). In DNA, the CDR3 is TGTGCCAGCCTGGACAGTTCTAACTATGGCTACACCTTC. It translates to CASLDSSNYGYTF.